The clone carrying this TCR beta chain is large (0.1 to 1%). The antigen remains unidentified. These gene names are mouse names. Read sequence stops 4 residues before the CDR3 end, and the germline J gene provides the missing end. This sample is drawn from a study of CD8+ T cells in alopecia areata. Whole-study findings and limits: Scalp lesions, especially in alopecia totalis/universalis, had higher clonality than normal scalp.

This CDR3 is 14 amino acids long. Germline V gene data show CDR1 as FNHDT and CDR2 as SITEND (reference sequence). V lost 0 bases to trimming and J lost 0 bases, with 6 bases between them. cDNA reverse transcribed from extracted RNA served as the sequencing template. Method: immunoSEQ multiplex PCR; TCRdb's copy keeps in-frame clones and lacks some. The sample shows about 2,100 clones, none of them appearing just once. Described time point: mouse skin 3 weeks after grafting. Skin biopsies were taken at grafting, week 3 and week 6. The receptor's source is a C3H/HeJ mouse with alopecia areata. Mouse MHC haplotype: H2-k. The J gene is TRBJ1-2, the V gene TRBV19; D is unclear. Sequences were derived from skin, sampled at week 3. The CDR3 is CASSIGTANSDYTF. The sequenced part of the CDR3 DNA is TGTGCCAGCAGTATAGGTACAGCAAACTCC.